The clone carrying this T cell receptor beta chain occurred a few times. Its antigen is not known. These data belong to a study of identical twins. Study-level points and caveats: The same donors were not followed; conclusions instead depended on cross-sectional statistical analysis. Insertions were fewer in abundant cord blood beta clonotypes, whereas memory repertoires showed none of this pattern. Twin pairs' shared out-of-frame alpha sequences were enriched in low generation probability.

Each CDR3 protein gets one entry after TCRdb re-called the 5' RACE reads with MiXCR. The sample lists over 500,000 distinct CDR3 sequences; under 25% were seen once. The CDR3 spans 13 residues. The V and J ends lost 11 bases and 1 base respectively, with 14 bases between them. CDR1 is SNHLY, CDR2 FYNNEI, per germline. This same sample was also part of a study on T cells expressing NK-cell markers. That source reports: Dominant NKG2C+ clonotypes made up about 1.0-7.5% of CD8+ T cells in several donors.

The sample consisted of CD4+ T cells sorted from blood. This sequence originates from a woman under 30 in good health. The rearrangement uses TRBV2 and TRBJ1-1; D might be TRBD1 (5 bases). In DNA form, the CDR3 reads TGTGCCGGGGGGAGACAGCCGAACACTGAAGCTTTCTTT. It codes for CAGGRQPNTEAFF.